This T cell receptor (beta chain) is drawn from a study of CD8+ T cells in alopecia areata. Study details: Among treated patients, oral tofacitinib was administered at 5 to 10 mg twice daily. For 6 to 18 months, tofacitinib was taken, and 6 months off drug followed. Findings of the study overall: The study found TCR sharing across patients less clear than in mice, possibly for HLA reasons.

As the sequencing template, cDNA was produced by extracting RNA and reverse transcribing it. Some clones are missing from TCRdb's copy, which holds only in-frame ones; the method was immunoSEQ multiplex PCR. The sample holds fewer than 150,000 clones, 45% to 65% seen once. A remark on this clone: Its antigen is unidentified.

Lesional scalp tissue (obtained by punch biopsy) and peripheral blood were collected from alopecia areata patients. CDR1 and CDR2 from the germline V gene are SQVTM and ANQGSEA. CDR3 length equals 16 residues. Trimming cost V 7 bases and J 2 bases, with 21 bases left between them. This clonotype was obtained from a human donor with alopecia areata. The specimen comprised CD4+ T cells sorted from blood, sampled at week 0. The V and J genes are TRBV29-1 and TRBJ2-1; a possible D gene is TRBD2 (7 bases). The CDR3 protein is CSAMTSGGLTYNEQFF. CDR3 DNA sequence: TGCAGCGCTATGACCTCGGGGGGCTTAACCTACAATGAGCAGTTCTTC.